Listed below are T cell receptor beta chains from one sample, sequenced in a study of identical twins. TCRdb fed the 5' RACE reads into MiXCR, producing one record per CDR3 protein. Of approximately 1.8 million distinct CDR3 sequences listed, under 35% are singletons. The sequencing input was cord blood. Source of these receptors: a newborn girl in good health. Both conserved end residues are part of each CDR3. A D gene is named only where the DNA matches it firmly. Rows give clone size only sometimes, using once, few, many, or a class for an expanded clone.

TRBD2	TRBV4-1	TRBJ2-1	-	TGCGCCAGCAGCCAAGATCTATCGACTAGCGGGAGTGATGAGCAGTTCTTC	CASSQDLSTSGSDEQFF
-	TRBV7-2	TRBJ1-2	-	TGTGCCAGCAGCTTAGGGGCAGGGTCGCGCGCTATGGACTATGGCTACACCTTC	CASSLGAGSRAMDYGYTF
-	TRBV25-1	TRBJ1-1	many	TGTGCCAGCAGTGAGTCCGGGAACACTGAAGCTTTCTTT	CASSESGNTEAFF
-	TRBV6-1	TRBJ1-2	few	TGTGCCAGCAGTGAAAGCAACAGGAACTATGGCTACACCTTC	CASSESNRNYGYTF
TRBD1	TRBV5-4	TRBJ1-1	-	TGTGCCAGCAGCTTGGACCGGAGACAGGGGAAGGACACTGAAGCTTTCTTT	CASSLDRRQGKDTEAFF
-	TRBV20-1	TRBJ1-2	-	TGCAGTGCTAGAGCCCCGACGTTCTATGGCTACACCTTC	CSARAPTFYGYTF
-	TRBV10-3	TRBJ2-5	many	TGTGCCATCAGTGAGGTCAGCCGAGAGACCCAGTACTTC	CAISEVSRETQYF
-	TRBV5-1	TRBJ1-1	-	TGCACCAGCAGCTTGAAAACCGTGAACACTGAAGCTTTCTTT	CTSSLKTVNTEAFF
TRBD2	TRBV20-1	TRBJ2-1	-	TGCAGTGCTAGAAGGCCTAGCGGGCGTAATGAGCAGTTCTTC	CSARRPSGRNEQFF
-	TRBV12-5	TRBJ2-7	few	TGTGCTAGTGGTTTGGTACTCAGTAGAGGCTCCTACAATGAGCAGTACTTC	CASGLVLSRGSYNEQYF
-	TRBV7-9	TRBJ1-4	-	TGTGTCAGCAGCCCCGGGTCTGCGAGTAATGAAAAACTGTTTTTT	CVSSPGSASNEKLFF
-	TRBV20-1	TRBJ1-4	once	TGCAGTGCTAAGCCCGACAGGTCCTGGCTTAAAACTAATGAAAAACTGTTTTTT	CSAKPDRSWLKTNEKLFF
TRBD2	TRBV6-2/TRBV6-3	TRBJ2-2	-	TGTGCCAGCAGCCCTAGGACTAGCCGGAACGGGGAGCTGTTTTTT	CASSPRTSRNGELFF
-	TRBV4-1	TRBJ2-3	few	TGCGCCAGCAGCCAGGCAGGGTTTTCTAGCACAGATACGCAGTATTTT	CASSQAGFSSTDTQYF
TRBD2	TRBV10-3	TRBJ2-1	-	TGTGCCATCAGCGGGACTAGCGGGAAGAATAATGAGCAGGTCTTC	CAISGTSGKNNEQVF
-	TRBV20-1	TRBJ2-4	-	TGCAGTGCTAGGAGGCTACTAGCCAAAAACATTCAGTACTTC	CSARRLLAKNIQYF
-	TRBV20-1	TRBJ1-1	few	TGCAGTGCTAGAGTTATCAGGGGAGGGGCGAACACTGAAGCTTTCTTT	CSARVIRGGANTEAFF
TRBD2	TRBV20-1	TRBJ2-7	few	TGCAGTGGCCGACTAGCGGGCTACGAGCAGTACTTC	CSGRLAGYEQYF
TRBD1	TRBV27	TRBJ2-7	-	TGTGCCAGCAGTTTATCGGGACAGGATCTCTACGAGCAGTACTTC	CASSLSGQDLYEQYF
-	TRBV29-1	TRBJ2-5	few	TGCAGCGTTGAAGGACAGTTTCAAGAGACCCAGTACTTC	CSVEGQFQETQYF
TRBD2	TRBV9	TRBJ2-3	few	TGTGCCAGCAGCGTGGGGACTACCAGCACAGATACGCAGTATTTT	CASSVGTTSTDTQYF
-	TRBV18	TRBJ2-4	few	TGTGCCAGCTCACCGCGGAGACGGGGGATAGCCAAAAACATTCAGTACTTC	CASSPRRRGIAKNIQYF
TRBD1	TRBV9	TRBJ2-3	-	TGTGCCAGCAGCGAGGGACAGGGGGCAGGAGATACGCAGTATTTT	CASSEGQGAGDTQYF
-	TRBV10-3	TRBJ2-7	many	TGTGCCATCAGTGTTGACAGGTACGAGCAGTACTTC	CAISVDRYEQYF